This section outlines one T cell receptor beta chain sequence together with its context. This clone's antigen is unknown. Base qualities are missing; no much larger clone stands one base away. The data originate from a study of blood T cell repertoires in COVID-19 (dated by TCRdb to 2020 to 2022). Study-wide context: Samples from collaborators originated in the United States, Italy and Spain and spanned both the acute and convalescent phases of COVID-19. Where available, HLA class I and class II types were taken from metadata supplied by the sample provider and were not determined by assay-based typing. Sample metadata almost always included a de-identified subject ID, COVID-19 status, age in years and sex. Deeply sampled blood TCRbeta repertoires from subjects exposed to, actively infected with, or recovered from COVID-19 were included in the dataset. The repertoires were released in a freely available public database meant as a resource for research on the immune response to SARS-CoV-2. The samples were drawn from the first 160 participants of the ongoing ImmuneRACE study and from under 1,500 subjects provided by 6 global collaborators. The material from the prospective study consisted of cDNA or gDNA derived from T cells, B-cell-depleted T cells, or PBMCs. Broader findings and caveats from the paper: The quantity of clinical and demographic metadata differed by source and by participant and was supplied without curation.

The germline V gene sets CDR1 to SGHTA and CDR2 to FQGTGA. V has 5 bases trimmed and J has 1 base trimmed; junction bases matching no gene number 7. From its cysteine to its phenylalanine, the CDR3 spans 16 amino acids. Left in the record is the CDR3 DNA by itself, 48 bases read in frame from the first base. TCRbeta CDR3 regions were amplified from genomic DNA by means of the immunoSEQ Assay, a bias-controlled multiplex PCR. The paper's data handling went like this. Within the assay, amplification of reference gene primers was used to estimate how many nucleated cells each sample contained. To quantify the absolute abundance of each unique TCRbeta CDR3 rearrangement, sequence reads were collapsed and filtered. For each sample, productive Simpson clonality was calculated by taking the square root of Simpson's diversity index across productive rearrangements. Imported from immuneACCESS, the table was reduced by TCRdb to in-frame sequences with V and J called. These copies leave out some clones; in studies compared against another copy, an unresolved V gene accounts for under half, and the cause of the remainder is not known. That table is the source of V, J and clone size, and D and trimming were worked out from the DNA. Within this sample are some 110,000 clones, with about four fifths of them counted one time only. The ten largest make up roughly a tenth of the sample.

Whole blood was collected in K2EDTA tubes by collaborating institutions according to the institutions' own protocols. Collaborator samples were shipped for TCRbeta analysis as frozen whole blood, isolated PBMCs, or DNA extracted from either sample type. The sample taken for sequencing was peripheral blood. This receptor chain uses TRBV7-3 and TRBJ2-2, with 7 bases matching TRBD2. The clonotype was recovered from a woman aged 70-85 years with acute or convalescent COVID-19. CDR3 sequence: CASSPMGGLNTGELFF. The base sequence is TGTGCCAGCAGCCCAATGGGGGGGTTGAACACCGGGGAGCTGTTTTTT.